Many counts were recorded for the clone carrying this TCR beta chain. Its target is not known. Time point in this sample: sample taken at primary tumor resection. The input material, whole RNA from tumor, nontumor lung or frozen PBMC, was sequenced unsorted. In TCRdb, the 5' RACE reads were re-called with MiXCR into one record per CDR3 protein. The table lists 9,500 or so distinct CDR3 sequences, roughly an eighth of them singletons. There are 15 residues in the CDR3. J gave up 4 bases and V 1 base, and 5 bases lay outside the gene matches. The germline CDR1 and CDR2 sequences are SGHTA and FQGNSA. The data belong to a study of spatial heterogeneity in lung cancer. Study as a whole: Raw reads showed each unique TCR and UMI combination turning up more than ten times on average.

Study-level results: Tumoral mutation counts were tracked by counts of expanded intratumoral alpha and beta TCRs.

This clonotype was sampled from a male donor with early-stage non-small cell lung cancer. This chain joins TRBV7-2 and TRBJ2-3; 7 bases map to TRBD2. This specimen was lung tumor tissue, taken at surgery. The CDR3 nucleotides are TGTGCCAGCAGCTTAGAGGGAGGGCATGCAGATACGCAGTATTTT. Its protein product is CASSLEGGHADTQYF.